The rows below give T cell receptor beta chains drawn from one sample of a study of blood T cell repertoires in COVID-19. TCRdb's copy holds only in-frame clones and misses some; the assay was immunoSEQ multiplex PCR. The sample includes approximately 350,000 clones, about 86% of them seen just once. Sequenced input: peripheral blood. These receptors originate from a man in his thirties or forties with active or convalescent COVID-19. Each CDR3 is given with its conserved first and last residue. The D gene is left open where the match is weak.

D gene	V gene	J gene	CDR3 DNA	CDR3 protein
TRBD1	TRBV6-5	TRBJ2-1	TGTGCCAGCACCCCCCCAGGGGGCTCCTACAATGAGCAGTTCTTC	CASTPPGGSYNEQFF
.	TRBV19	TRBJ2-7	TGTGCCAGTAGCCCCATAGACAGGCGCGAGCAGTACTTC	CASSPIDRREQYF
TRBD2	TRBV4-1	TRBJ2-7	TGCGCCAGCAGCGGGCGACTAGCGGGGGGGCAGTACGAGCAGTACTTC	CASSGRLAGGQYEQYF
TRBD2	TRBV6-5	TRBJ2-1	TGTGCCAGCAGTTACTTGGCGGGGGGGGACAATGAGCAGTTCTTC	CASSYLAGGDNEQFF
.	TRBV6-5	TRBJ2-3	TGTGCCAGCAGTTACTCCAGAAATACGCAGTATTTT	CASSYSRNTQYF
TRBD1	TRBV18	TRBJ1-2	TGTGCCAGCTCACGTTTACCCCCTAGACAGGGGGCAGTCTATGGCTACACCTTC	CASSRLPPRQGAVYGYTF
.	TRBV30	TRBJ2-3	TGTGCCTGGAGTCTCGGGGGAGATACGCAGTATTTT	CAWSLGGDTQYF
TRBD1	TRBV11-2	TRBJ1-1	TGTGCCAGCAGCTTAGTCCCCCGGACAGGGAGACCTGAAGCTTTCTTT	CASSLVPRTGRPEAFF
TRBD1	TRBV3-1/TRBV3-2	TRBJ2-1	TGTGCCAGCAGCCTTCTAGGGGGCGGTGAGCAGTTCTTC	CASSLLGGGEQFF
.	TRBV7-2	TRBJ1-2	TGTGCCAGCAGGCCAGGCCCGCCATCTAACTATGGCTACACCTTC	CASRPGPPSNYGYTF
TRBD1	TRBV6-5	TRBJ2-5	TGTGCCAGCAGTTACTCGGGACAGTCCCAGGACCAGTACTTC	CASSYSGQSQDQYF
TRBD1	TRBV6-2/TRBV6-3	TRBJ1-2	TGTGCCAGCAGTCGAACCACAGGGGGCGCTTATGGCTACACCTTC	CASSRTTGGAYGYTF
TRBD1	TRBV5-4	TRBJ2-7	TGTGCCAGCAGCCCGGGACAGGGGGCGGAGGAGCAGTACTTC	CASSPGQGAEEQYF
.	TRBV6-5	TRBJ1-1	TGTGCCAGCAGCCGGAGGGTGAACACTGAAGCTTTCTTT	CASSRRVNTEAFF
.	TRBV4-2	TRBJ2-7	TGTGCCAGCAGCCAAGACGAGGAGAGTAAATACGAGCAGTACTTC	CASSQDEESKYEQYF
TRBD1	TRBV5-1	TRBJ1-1	TGCGCCAGCGGACACAGGGGGCGCCGGGAAACTGAAGCTTTCTTT	CASGHRGRRETEAFF
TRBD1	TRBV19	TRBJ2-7	TGTGCCAGTAGTACCCAAGCCGACAGGGGCGAGCAGTACTTC	CASSTQADRGEQYF
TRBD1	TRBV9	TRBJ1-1	TGTGCCAGCAGCGGACAGGGGTTGAACACTGAAGCTTTCTTT	CASSGQGLNTEAFF
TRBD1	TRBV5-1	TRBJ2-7	TGCGCCAGCAGCTTGGTCTTCGGGACAGCTCCCTACGAGCAGTACTTC	CASSLVFGTAPYEQYF
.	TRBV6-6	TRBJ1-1	TGTGCCAGCAGTTACGGGACTACTAACACTGAAGCTTTCTTT	CASSYGTTNTEAFF
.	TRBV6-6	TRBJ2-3	TGTGCCAGCAGTTACTCTCGGGAGAGCCAAGATACGCAGTATTTT	CASSYSRESQDTQYF
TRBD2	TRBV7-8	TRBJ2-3	TGTGCCAGCAGCTCACAACTAGCGGGAGGTCTGACAGATACGCAGTATTTT	CASSSQLAGGLTDTQYF
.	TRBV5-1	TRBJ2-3	TGCGCCAGCAGCGCCCAGCAAGCAGGTACGCAGTATTTT	CASSAQQAGTQYF
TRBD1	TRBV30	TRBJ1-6	TGTGCCTGGAGGGGACAGGGGTCGACTTATAATTCACCCCTCCACTTT	CAWRGQGSTYNSPLHF